This TCR beta chain was sequenced during a study of T cells after posttransplantation cyclophosphamide. Profiled with immunoSEQ multiplex PCR; TCRdb holds only in-frame clones, not every one. This table holds around 22,000 clones, approximately 87% found once. V shed 2 bases and J shed 7 bases, with 10 bases lying between them. This CDR3 has 14 residues. Germline V gene data show CDR1 as SGDLS and CDR2 as YYNGEE. A marrow graft followed busulfan-fludarabine conditioning, with cyclophosphamide on days +3 and +4. Study-wide points: Skin or GI-infiltrating T cells shared few TRB sequences with blood. After PTCy, TRB diversity resembled that of CNI/methotrexate controls. Later blood repertoires were often dominated by clones from the donor CD8+ memory compartment.

On this clone itself: The antigen is not known.

The sample here was PBMCs, taken after allogeneic stem cell transplant with posttransplant cyclophosphamide. This chain connects TRBV9 to TRBJ1-6, with D possibly being TRBD1 (6 bases). This TCR came from a female patient aged 30-39 years who received an allogeneic stem cell transplant from an unrelated donor, was CMV-positive, and had no GVHD. Certain T cells may be donor cells from the graft. Here the CDR3 reads CASSVRDNNSPLHF. For the CDR3, the DNA is TGTGCCAGCAGCGTCCGGGACAACAATTCACCCCTCCACTTT.